The 5 T cell receptor beta chains below all came from one sample that was sequenced in a study of shared clonotypes between healthy human individuals. Only in-frame clones appear in the TCRdb table, and some are missing; sequencing was by immunoSEQ multiplex PCR. The table includes fewer than 1 million clones, around 96% detected once. Positive CCR7 selection of CD45RO-negative cells yielded the naive CD8 cells, and terminally differentiated effector memory CD45RA+ cells were excluded. Sequences were obtained from naive CD8+ T cells sorted from blood. All receptors derive from a young man in good health.

The chain links TRBV28 to TRBJ2-3; a weak D match, TRBD1 (6 bases). The V end lost 3 bases, the J end lost 3 bases, and 16 bases lay between the germline ends. The CDR3 totals 16 residues. Germline V gene lookup returns CDR1 MDHEN and CDR2 SYDVKM. CDR3 residues: CASSLGASGRTDTQYF. The CDR3 DNA follows: TGTGCCAGCAGTTTGGGGGCCTCCGGACGGACAGATACGCAGTATTTT.

The chain links TRBV6-4 to TRBJ2-7; a weak D match, TRBD2 (6 bases). The CDR3 covers 12 residues. The V gene's germline CDR1 is MRHNA and CDR2 SNTAGT. The ends were cut back, 9 bases at V and 4 bases at J, with 13 bases in the middle. The CDR3 loop is CARARSGYEQYF. CDR3 nucleotide sequence: TGTGCCAGGGCCCGCAGCGGGTACGAGCAGTACTTC.

The genes are TRBV7-2 and TRBJ2-7; D ambiguous. This CDR3 is built from 13 residues. CDR1 is SGHTA and CDR2 is FQGNSA in the germline V gene. The V end lost 3 bases, the J end lost 0 bases, and 6 bases lay between the germline ends. CDR3 amino acids: CASSFHLSYEQYF. The CDR3 coding sequence is TGTGCCAGCAGCTTTCACCTCTCCTACGAGCAGTACTTC.

This sequence joins TRBV27 and TRBJ2-7, with D hard to call. Germline V lookup: CDR1 MNHEY, CDR2 SMNVEV (reference sequence). The CDR3 is 14 residues long. V gave up 3 bases and J gave up 2 bases, with 11 bases separating them. The CDR3 DNA follows: TGTGCCAGCAGTTTCGGGTCGTCCCCCTACGAGCAGTACTTC. Encoded protein: CASSFGSSPYEQYF.

This rearrangement joins TRBV7-9 to TRBJ1-3; a possible D gene is TRBD1 (6 bases). There are 18 residues in the CDR3. The germline V gene has CDR1 SEHNR and CDR2 FQNEAQ (reference sequence). Trimming pared 5 bases from V and 0 bases from J, leaving 20 bases between. CDR3: CASSPPLGQMNSGNTIYF. For the CDR3, the DNA is TGTGCCAGCAGCCCCCCCCTCGGACAGATGAACTCTGGAAACACCATATATTTT.